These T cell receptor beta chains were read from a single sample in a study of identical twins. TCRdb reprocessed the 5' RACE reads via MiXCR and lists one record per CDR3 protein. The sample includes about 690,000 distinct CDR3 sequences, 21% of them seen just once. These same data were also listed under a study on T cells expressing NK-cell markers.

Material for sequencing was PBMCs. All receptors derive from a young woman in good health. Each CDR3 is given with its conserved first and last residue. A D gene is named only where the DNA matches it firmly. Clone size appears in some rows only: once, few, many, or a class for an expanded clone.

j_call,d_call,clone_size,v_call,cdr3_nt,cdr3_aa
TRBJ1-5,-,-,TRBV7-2,TGTGCCAGCAGCTTAGGGACCCTTAAGCATTTT,CASSLGTLKHF
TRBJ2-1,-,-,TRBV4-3,TGCGCCAGCAGCCACGGAGGGAACGATGAGCAGTTCTTC,CASSHGGNDEQFF
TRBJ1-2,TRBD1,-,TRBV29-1,TGCAGCGTATCGGGACAGGGGAACTATGGCTACACCTTC,CSVSGQGNYGYTF
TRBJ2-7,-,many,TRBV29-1,TGCAGCGCTGGGACTCACGAGCAGTACTTC,CSAGTHEQYF
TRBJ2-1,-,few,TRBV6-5,TGTGCCAGCAGTTACAATGGACCCTCCTACAATGAGCAGTTCTTC,CASSYNGPSYNEQFF
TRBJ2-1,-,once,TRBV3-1,TGTGCCAGCAGCCACGCTGGAACAGGGTATGAGCAGTTCTTC,CASSHAGTGYEQFF
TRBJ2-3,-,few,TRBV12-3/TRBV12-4,TGTGCCAGCAGATGGGCACGAGCGGTAGATACGCAGTATTTT,CASRWARAVDTQYF
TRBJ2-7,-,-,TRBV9,TGTGCCAGCAGCGTAGAACCAACTTCCTACGAGCAGTACTTC,CASSVEPTSYEQYF
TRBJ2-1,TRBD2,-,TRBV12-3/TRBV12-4,TGTGCCAGCAGGCCCTATAGCGGGAGCAACAATGAGCAGTTCTTC,CASRPYSGSNNEQFF
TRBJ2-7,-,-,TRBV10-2,TGCGCCAGCAGTGACGACGGCTCCTACGAGCAGTACTTC,CASSDDGSYEQYF
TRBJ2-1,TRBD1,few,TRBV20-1,TGCAGTGCAAATGACCTGATGGGGACAGTCTACAATGAGCAGTTCTTC,CSANDLMGTVYNEQFF
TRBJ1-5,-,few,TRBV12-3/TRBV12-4,TGTGCCAGCAGTCCGCGGATTCTAAATCAGCCCCAGCATTTT,CASSPRILNQPQHF
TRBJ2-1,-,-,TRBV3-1,TGTGCCAGCAGCCAAGTTAGGAGCAATGAGCAGTTCTTC,CASSQVRSNEQFF
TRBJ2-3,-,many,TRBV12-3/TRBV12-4,TGTGCCAGCAGTCGTAGCACAGATACGCAGTATTTT,CASSRSTDTQYF
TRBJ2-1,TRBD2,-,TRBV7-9,TGTGCCACCGGGGGGGAAAGAGCCGACAATGAGCAGTTCTTC,CATGGERADNEQFF
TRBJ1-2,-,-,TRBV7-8,TGTGCCAGCAGCCGTGCACAGGGAAACAACTATGGCTACACCTTC,CASSRAQGNNYGYTF
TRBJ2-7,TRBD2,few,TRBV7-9,TGTGCCAGCAGCTTAGGGGGGGAGGGCGAGCAGTACTTC,CASSLGGEGEQYF
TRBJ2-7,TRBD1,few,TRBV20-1,TGCAGTGCTAGTAGGGGACAGGGGCAGGTCGAGCAGTACTTC,CSASRGQGQVEQYF
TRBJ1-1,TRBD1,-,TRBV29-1,TGCAGCGTTAACAGGGGGCAAAGGGGTGAAGCTTTCTTT,CSVNRGQRGEAFF
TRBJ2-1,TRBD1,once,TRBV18,TGTGCCAGCTCACCTACGCCAGGACAGGACAATGAGCAGTTCTTC,CASSPTPGQDNEQFF
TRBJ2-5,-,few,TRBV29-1,TGCAGCGTTTCGAGGCCCGGGAGCCAAGAGACCCAGTACTTC,CSVSRPGSQETQYF
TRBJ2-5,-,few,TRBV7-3,TGTGCCAGCAGCGCTAGTACCAAAGAGACCCAGTACTTC,CASSASTKETQYF
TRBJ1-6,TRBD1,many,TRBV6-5,TGTGCCAGCAGTTACGCAGGGGGACATAATTCACCCCTCCACTTT,CASSYAGGHNSPLHF
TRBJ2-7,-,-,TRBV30,TGTGCCTGGAGTTACGGCGAGCAGTACTTC,CAWSYGEQYF
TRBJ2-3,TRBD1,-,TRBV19,TGTGCCAGTAGTCCCGGACAGGGGGCTGGAAGCACAGATACGCAGTATTTT,CASSPGQGAGSTDTQYF
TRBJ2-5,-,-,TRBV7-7,TGTGCCAGCAGCTTACTTGGGGGGAAGGTGACCCAGTACTTC,CASSLLGGKVTQYF
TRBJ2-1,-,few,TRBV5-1,TGCGCCAGCAGCCCGGGGATTCATGAGCAGTTCTTC,CASSPGIHEQFF
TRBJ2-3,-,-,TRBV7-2,TGTGCCAGCAGCTCCGCGGGACCGATGACAAATACGCAGTATTTT,CASSSAGPMTNTQYF
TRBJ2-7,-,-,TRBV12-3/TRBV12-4,TGTGCCAGCACAGGGGAAGGGAGCTCCTACGAGCAGTACTTC,CASTGEGSSYEQYF
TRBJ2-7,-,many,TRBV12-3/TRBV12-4,TGTGCCAGCAGTCCGACGGTGGCCTACGAGCAGTACTTC,CASSPTVAYEQYF
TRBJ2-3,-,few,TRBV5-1,TGCGCCAGCAGCTTGTTGACAGTAGAAGATACGCAGTATTTT,CASSLLTVEDTQYF
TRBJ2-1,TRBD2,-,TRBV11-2,TGTGCCAGCATCGAACCTTACGGGACTAGCGGGGGAAATGAGCAGTTCTTC,CASIEPYGTSGGNEQFF
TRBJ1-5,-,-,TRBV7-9,TGTGCCAGCAGCTTTACGGAAAGCAATCAGCCCCAGCATTTT,CASSFTESNQPQHF
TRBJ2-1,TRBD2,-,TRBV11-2,TGTGCCAGCAGCGCCGGGACTAGGGCCCTCTCTGAGCAGTTCTTC,CASSAGTRALSEQFF
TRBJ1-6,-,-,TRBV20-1,TGCAGTGCTCATCGGACAATGGGCGAACCCCTCCACTTT,CSAHRTMGEPLHF